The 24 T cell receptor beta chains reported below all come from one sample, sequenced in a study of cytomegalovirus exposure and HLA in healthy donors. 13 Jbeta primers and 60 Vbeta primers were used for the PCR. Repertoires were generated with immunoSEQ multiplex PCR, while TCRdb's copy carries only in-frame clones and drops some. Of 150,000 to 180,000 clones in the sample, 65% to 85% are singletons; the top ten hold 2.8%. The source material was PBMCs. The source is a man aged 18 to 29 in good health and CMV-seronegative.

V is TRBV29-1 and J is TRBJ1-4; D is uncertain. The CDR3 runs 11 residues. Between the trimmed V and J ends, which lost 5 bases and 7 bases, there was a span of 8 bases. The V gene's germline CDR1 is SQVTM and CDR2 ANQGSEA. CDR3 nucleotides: TGCAGCGTTCTCCGGGGTGAAAAACTGTTTTTT. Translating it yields CSVLRGEKLFF.

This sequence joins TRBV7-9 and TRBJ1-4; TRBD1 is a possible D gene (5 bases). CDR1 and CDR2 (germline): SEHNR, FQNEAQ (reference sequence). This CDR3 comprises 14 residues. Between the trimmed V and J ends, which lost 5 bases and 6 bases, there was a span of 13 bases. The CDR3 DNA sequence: TGTGCCAGCAGCCTTGGGGCGGGGGATGAAAAACTGTTTTTT. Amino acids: CASSLGAGDEKLFF.

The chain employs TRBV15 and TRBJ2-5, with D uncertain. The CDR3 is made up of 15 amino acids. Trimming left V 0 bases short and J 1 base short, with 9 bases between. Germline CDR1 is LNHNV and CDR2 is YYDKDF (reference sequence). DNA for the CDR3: TGTGCCACCAGCAGAGAGTTATCGAGCCAAGAGACCCAGTACTTC. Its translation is CATSRELSSQETQYF.

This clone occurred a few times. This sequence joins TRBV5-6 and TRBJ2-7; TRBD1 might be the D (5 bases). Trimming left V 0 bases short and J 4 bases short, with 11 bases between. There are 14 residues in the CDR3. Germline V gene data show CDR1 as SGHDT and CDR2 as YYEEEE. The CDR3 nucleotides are TGTGCCAGCAGCTTGGAATCAGGGTTGTACGAGCAGTACTTC. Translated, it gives CASSLESGLYEQYF.

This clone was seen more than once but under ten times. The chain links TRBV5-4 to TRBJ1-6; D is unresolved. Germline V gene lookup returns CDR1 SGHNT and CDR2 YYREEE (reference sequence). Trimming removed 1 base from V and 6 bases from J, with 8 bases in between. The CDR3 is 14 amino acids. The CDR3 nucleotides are TGTGCCAGCAGCTTGAACAGATTTAATTCACCCCTCCACTTT. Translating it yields CASSLNRFNSPLHF.

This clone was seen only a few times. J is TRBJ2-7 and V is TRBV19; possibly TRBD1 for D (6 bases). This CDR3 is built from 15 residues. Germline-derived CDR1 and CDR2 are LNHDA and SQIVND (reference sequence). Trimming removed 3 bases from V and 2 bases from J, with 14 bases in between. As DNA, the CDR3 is TGTGCCAGTAGTATTGGGACACCGGCCCCCTACGAGCAGTACGTC. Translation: CASSIGTPAPYEQYV.

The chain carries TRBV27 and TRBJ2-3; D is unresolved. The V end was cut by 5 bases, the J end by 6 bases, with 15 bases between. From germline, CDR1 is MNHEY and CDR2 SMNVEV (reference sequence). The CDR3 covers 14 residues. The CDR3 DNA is TGTGCCAGCAGTCTGCTCCTCCCGAGGGATACGCAGTATTTT. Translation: CASSLLLPRDTQYF.

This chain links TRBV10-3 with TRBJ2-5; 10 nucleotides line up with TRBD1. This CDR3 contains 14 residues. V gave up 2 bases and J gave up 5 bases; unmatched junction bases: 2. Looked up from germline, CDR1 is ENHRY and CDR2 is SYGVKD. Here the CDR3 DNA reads TGTGCCATCAGTGAGCGGACAGGGGGGGAGACCCAGTACTTC. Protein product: CAISERTGGETQYF.

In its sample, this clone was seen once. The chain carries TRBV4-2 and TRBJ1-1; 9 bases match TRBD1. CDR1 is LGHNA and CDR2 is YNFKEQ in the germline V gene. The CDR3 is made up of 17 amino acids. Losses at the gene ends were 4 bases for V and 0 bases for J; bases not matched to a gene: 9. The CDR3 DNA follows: TGTGCCAGCAGCCGCGGACAGGGGTCAACCATGAACACTGAAGCTTTCTTT. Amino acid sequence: CASSRGQGSTMNTEAFF.

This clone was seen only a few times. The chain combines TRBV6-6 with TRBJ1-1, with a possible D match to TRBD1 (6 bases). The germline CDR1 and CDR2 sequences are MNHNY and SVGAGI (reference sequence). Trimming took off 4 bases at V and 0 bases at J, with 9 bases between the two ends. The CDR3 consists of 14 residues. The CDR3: CASSWTELNTEAFF. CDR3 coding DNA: TGTGCCAGCAGTTGGACAGAATTGAACACTGAAGCTTTCTTT.

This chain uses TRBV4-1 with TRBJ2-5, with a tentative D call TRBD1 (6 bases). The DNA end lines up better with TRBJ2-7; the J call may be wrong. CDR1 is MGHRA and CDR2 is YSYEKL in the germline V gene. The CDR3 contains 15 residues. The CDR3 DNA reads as TGCGCCAGCAGCCCTTATTCAGGGGATAGAGACGAGCAGTACTTC. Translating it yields CASSPYSGDRDEQYF.

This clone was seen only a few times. For the CDR3, the DNA is TGTGCCAGCCGGGGACTCTCCTACGAGCAGTACTTC. Translation: CASRGLSYEQYF. The chain is built from TRBV27 and TRBJ2-7; maybe TRBD2 (6 bases). In germline, CDR1 is MNHEY, CDR2 SMNVEV (reference sequence). The ends were cut back, 8 bases at V and 0 bases at J, with 8 bases in the middle. The CDR3 loop spans 12 amino acids.

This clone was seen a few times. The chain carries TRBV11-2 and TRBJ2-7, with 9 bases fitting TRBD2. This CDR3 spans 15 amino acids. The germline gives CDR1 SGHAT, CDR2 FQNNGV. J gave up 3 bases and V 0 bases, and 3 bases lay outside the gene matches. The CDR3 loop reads CASSLDELAGYEQYF. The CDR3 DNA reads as TGTGCCAGCAGCTTAGATGAACTAGCGGGCTACGAGCAGTACTTC.

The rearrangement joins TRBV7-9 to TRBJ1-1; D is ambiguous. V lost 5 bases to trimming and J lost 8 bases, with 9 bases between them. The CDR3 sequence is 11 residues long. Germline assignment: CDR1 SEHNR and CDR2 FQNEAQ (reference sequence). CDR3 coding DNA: TGTGCCAGCAGCGCCGGGATCGAAGCTTTCTTT. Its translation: CASSAGIEAFF.

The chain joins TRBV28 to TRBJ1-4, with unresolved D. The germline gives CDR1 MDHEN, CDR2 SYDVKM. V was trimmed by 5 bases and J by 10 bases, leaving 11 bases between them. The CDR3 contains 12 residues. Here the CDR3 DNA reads TGTGCCAGCAGTCTCGAGCGAGGAAAACTGTTTTTT. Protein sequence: CASSLERGKLFF.

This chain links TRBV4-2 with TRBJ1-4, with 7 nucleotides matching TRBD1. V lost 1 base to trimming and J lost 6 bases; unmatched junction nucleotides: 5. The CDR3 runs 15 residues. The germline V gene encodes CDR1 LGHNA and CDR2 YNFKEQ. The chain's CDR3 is CASSQGQGIDEKLFF. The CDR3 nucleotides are TGTGCCAGCAGCCAAGGACAGGGTATTGATGAAAAACTGTTTTTT.

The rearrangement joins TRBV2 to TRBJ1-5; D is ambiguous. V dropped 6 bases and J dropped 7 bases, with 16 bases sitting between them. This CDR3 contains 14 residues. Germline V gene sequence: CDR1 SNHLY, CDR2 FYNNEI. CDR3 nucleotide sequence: TGTGCCAGCAGACCCGGGGATAGGGTGCAGCCCCAGCATTTT. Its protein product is CASRPGDRVQPQHF.

CDR3 nucleotides: TGTGCCAGTAGTATAGGAGGGTTTATGAACACTGAAGCTTTCTTT. Protein product: CASSIGGFMNTEAFF. The chain combines TRBV19 with TRBJ1-1; D gene unclear. The V end was cut by 1 base, the J end by 0 bases, with 9 bases between. CDR3 size: 15 residues. CDR1 is LNHDA and CDR2 is SQIVND in the germline V gene (reference sequence). Based on the CDR3 plus reference TRBV19 and TRBJ1-1, the full variable domain is DGGITQSPKYLFRKEGQNVTLSCEQNLNHDAMYWYRQDPGQGLRLIYYSQIVNDFQKGDIAEGYSVSREKKESFPLTVTSAQKNPTAFYLCASSIGGFMNTEAFFGQGTRLTVV.

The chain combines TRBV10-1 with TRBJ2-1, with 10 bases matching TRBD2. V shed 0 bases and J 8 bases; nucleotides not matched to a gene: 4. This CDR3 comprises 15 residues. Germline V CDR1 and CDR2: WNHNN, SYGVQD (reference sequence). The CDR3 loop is CASSESLAGPYEQFF. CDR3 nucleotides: TGCGCCAGCAGTGAGTCACTAGCGGGACCTTATGAGCAGTTCTTC.

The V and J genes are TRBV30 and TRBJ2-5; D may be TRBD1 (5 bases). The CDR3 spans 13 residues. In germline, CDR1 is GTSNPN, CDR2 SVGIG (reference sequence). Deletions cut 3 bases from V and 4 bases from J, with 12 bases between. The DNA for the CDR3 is TGTGCCTGGAGCCAGGGATTAGTAGAGACCCAGTACTTC. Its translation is CAWSQGLVETQYF.

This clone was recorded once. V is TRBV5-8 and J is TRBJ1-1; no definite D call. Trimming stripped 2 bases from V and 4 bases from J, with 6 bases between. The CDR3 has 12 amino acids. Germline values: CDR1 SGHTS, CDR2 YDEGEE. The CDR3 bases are TGTGCCAGCAGCTTATTCGGCACTGAAGCTTTCTTT. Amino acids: CASSLFGTEAFF.

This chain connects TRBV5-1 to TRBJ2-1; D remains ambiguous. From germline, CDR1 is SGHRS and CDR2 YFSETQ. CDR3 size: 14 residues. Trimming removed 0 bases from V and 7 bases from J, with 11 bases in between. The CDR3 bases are TGCGCCAGCAGCTTGGCACAAACCGTTAATGAGCAGTTCTTC. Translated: CASSLAQTVNEQFF.

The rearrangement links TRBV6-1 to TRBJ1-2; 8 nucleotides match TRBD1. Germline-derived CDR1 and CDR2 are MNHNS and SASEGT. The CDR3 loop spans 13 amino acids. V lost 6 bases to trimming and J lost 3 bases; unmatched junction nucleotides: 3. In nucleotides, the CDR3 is TGTGCCAGCAGGTCGACAGGGGACTATGGCTACACCTTC. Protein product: CASRSTGDYGYTF.

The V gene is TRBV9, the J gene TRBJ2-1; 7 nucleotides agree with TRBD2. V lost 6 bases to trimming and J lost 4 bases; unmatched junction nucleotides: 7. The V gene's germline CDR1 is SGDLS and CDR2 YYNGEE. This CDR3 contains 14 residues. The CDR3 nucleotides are TGTGCCAGCAACCAGGGCGGGGGTTACAATGAGCAGTTCTTC. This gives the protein CASNQGGGYNEQFF.